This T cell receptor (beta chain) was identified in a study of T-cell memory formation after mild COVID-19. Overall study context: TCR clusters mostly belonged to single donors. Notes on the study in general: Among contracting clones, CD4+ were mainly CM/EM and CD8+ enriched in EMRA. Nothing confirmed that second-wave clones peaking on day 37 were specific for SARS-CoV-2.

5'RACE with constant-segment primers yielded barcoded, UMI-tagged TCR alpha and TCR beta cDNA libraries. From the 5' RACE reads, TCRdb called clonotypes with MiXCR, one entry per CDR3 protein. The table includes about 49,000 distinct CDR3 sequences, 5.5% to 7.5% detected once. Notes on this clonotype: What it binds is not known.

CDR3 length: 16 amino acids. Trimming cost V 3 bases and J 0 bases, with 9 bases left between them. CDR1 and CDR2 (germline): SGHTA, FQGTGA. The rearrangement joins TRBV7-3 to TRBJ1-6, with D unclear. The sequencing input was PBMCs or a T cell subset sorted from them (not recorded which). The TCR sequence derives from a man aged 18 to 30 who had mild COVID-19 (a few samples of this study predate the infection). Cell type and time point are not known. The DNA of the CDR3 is TGTGCCAGCAGCTTGGGCGGTAGCTCCTATAATTCACCCCTCCACTTT. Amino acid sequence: CASSLGGSSYNSPLHF.